Listed below are T cell receptor beta chains from one sample, sequenced in a study of T cell changes during pregnancy in multiple sclerosis. Clones were sequenced by immunoSEQ multiplex PCR, and TCRdb holds only the in-frame ones, with some missing. The sample has 42,000 or so clones, about 90% seen once; the top ten hold 10%. Sequencing was performed on CD8+ T cells from peripheral blood mononuclear cells, taken in the first trimester of pregnancy. The receptor source for this set is a female donor with multiple sclerosis, enrolled in a pregnancy study. Each CDR3 is given with its conserved first and last residue. The D gene is left open where the match is weak. Expanded clones get a size class; other rows say once, few or many, or leave the size out.

d_call: -; v_call: TRBV19; clone_size: -; j_call: TRBJ2-2; cdr3_aa: CASTPWADENTGELFF; cdr3_nt: TGTGCCAGTACCCCTTGGGCCGACGAAAACACCGGGGAGCTGTTTTTT
d_call: -; v_call: TRBV7-3; clone_size: -; j_call: TRBJ2-3; cdr3_aa: CASSLTLGGDSDTQYF; cdr3_nt: TGTGCCAGCAGCTTAACGCTGGGCGGGGATTCAGATACGCAGTATTTT
d_call: -; v_call: TRBV25-1; clone_size: -; j_call: TRBJ1-2; cdr3_aa: CASSEYSTGGYTF; cdr3_nt: TGTGCCAGCAGTGAATATTCGACGGGAGGCTACACCTTC
d_call: -; v_call: TRBV30; clone_size: few; j_call: TRBJ1-5; cdr3_aa: CAWSRPTGNQPQHF; cdr3_nt: TGTGCCTGGAGTAGGCCTACAGGGAATCAGCCCCAGCATTTT
d_call: TRBD2; v_call: TRBV7-6; clone_size: -; j_call: TRBJ2-7; cdr3_aa: CASSLGGGRDEQYF; cdr3_nt: TGTGCCAGCAGCTTAGGGGGAGGGCGCGACGAGCAGTACTTC
d_call: -; v_call: TRBV27; clone_size: -; j_call: TRBJ2-7; cdr3_aa: CASSMGRHSYEQYF; cdr3_nt: TGTGCCAGCAGTATGGGCAGACACTCCTACGAGCAGTACTTC
d_call: -; v_call: TRBV27; clone_size: -; j_call: TRBJ2-1; cdr3_aa: CASSSGADGPSYNEQFF; cdr3_nt: TGTGCCAGCAGTTCGGGAGCGGATGGACCCTCCTACAATGAGCAGTTCTTC
d_call: -; v_call: TRBV9; clone_size: -; j_call: TRBJ1-1; cdr3_aa: CASSVEYMNTEAFF; cdr3_nt: TGTGCCAGCAGCGTAGAATATATGAACACTGAAGCTTTCTTT
d_call: -; v_call: TRBV7-9; clone_size: -; j_call: TRBJ1-1; cdr3_aa: CASVRGGGLGWDTEAFF; cdr3_nt: TGTGCCAGCGTCCGGGGAGGGGGGCTTGGGTGGGACACTGAAGCTTTCTTT
d_call: -; v_call: TRBV30; clone_size: -; j_call: TRBJ1-2; cdr3_aa: CAWINTLNYGYTF; cdr3_nt: TGTGCCTGGATAAACACCTTAAACTATGGCTACACCTTC
d_call: -; v_call: TRBV7-2; clone_size: -; j_call: TRBJ2-7; cdr3_aa: CASSDRRGIYYEQYF; cdr3_nt: TGTGCCAGCAGCGACCGGCGGGGTATCTACTACGAGCAGTACTTC
d_call: TRBD1; v_call: TRBV7-9; clone_size: -; j_call: TRBJ2-7; cdr3_aa: CASSFPPGGVYEQYF; cdr3_nt: TGTGCCAGCAGCTTTCCCCCAGGGGGCGTATACGAGCAGTACTTC
d_call: TRBD2; v_call: TRBV9; clone_size: -; j_call: TRBJ2-3; cdr3_aa: CASSVGVAGVIGDTQYF; cdr3_nt: TGTGCCAGCAGCGTAGGGGTAGCGGGGGTCATTGGAGATACGCAGTATTTT
d_call: -; v_call: TRBV6-5; clone_size: -; j_call: TRBJ1-1; cdr3_aa: CASSYQSLNTEAFF; cdr3_nt: TGTGCCAGCAGTTACCAGTCTCTGAACACTGAAGCTTTCTTT
d_call: TRBD2; v_call: TRBV27; clone_size: -; j_call: TRBJ2-7; cdr3_aa: CVVGSGTYEQYF; cdr3_nt: TGTGTCGTCGGCAGCGGGACCTACGAGCAGTACTTC
d_call: TRBD1; v_call: TRBV5-4; clone_size: -; j_call: TRBJ2-7; cdr3_aa: CASSQQGAEQYF; cdr3_nt: TGTGCCAGCAGCCAACAGGGGGCCGAGCAGTACTTC
d_call: -; v_call: TRBV19; clone_size: -; j_call: TRBJ1-5; cdr3_aa: CASSKKTGLIQPQHF; cdr3_nt: TGTGCCAGTAGTAAAAAGACAGGCCTTATACAGCCCCAGCATTTT
d_call: TRBD2; v_call: TRBV6-1; clone_size: few; j_call: TRBJ2-5; cdr3_aa: CASSDGLGTQETQYF; cdr3_nt: TGTGCCAGCAGTGATGGACTAGGTACGCAAGAGACCCAGTACTTC
d_call: TRBD1; v_call: TRBV7-9; clone_size: -; j_call: TRBJ1-2; cdr3_aa: CASTSDREYRDGYTF; cdr3_nt: TGTGCCAGCACCTCGGACAGGGAATATCGGGATGGCTACACCTTC
d_call: -; v_call: TRBV27; clone_size: -; j_call: TRBJ2-1; cdr3_aa: CASSARNEQFF; cdr3_nt: TGTGCCAGCAGTGCCCGGAATGAGCAGTTCTTC
d_call: -; v_call: TRBV5-1; clone_size: -; j_call: TRBJ1-4; cdr3_aa: CASSSGEVDEKLFF; cdr3_nt: TGCGCCAGCAGTTCGGGGGAGGTGGATGAAAAACTGTTTTTT
d_call: -; v_call: TRBV7-9; clone_size: once; j_call: TRBJ1-1; cdr3_aa: CASSAGRIEAFF; cdr3_nt: TGTGCCAGCAGCGCGGGACGGATTGAAGCTTTCTTT
d_call: TRBD2; v_call: TRBV2; clone_size: -; j_call: TRBJ2-5; cdr3_aa: CASSEAPPSGETQYF; cdr3_nt: TGTGCCAGCAGTGAAGCCCCGCCTAGCGGTGAGACCCAGTACTTC
d_call: -; v_call: TRBV6-1; clone_size: -; j_call: TRBJ1-2; cdr3_aa: CASSSDGGGAYGYTF; cdr3_nt: TGTGCCAGCAGTTCTGACGGCGGTGGGGCGTATGGCTACACCTTC
d_call: TRBD2; v_call: TRBV6-4; clone_size: -; j_call: TRBJ2-7; cdr3_aa: CASSERGGIYEQYF; cdr3_nt: TGTGCCAGCAGCGAGCGGGGGGGGATCTACGAGCAGTACTTC
d_call: -; v_call: TRBV29-1; clone_size: -; j_call: TRBJ2-3; cdr3_aa: CSVEGARTDTQYF; cdr3_nt: TGCAGCGTTGAAGGCGCTCGCACAGATACGCAGTATTTT